Following are 21 T cell receptor beta chains from one sample sequenced in a study of Ad26.COV2.S vaccination and SARS-CoV-2 variants. Repertoires were generated with immunoSEQ multiplex PCR, while TCRdb's copy carries only in-frame clones and drops some. In the table there are around 420,000 clones, approximately 90% of which are singletons. Indicated treatment: roughly 20 received Ad26.COV2.S at low or high dose, single or two shots; about 5 received placebo; per-sample allocation not given. Sampling was done on day 63 after the first vaccine or placebo injection. The source was peripheral blood, collected in a trial of Ad26.COV2.S vaccine versus placebo. These receptors all come from a person aged 18-65 years who received the Ad26.COV2.S COVID-19 vaccine or a placebo.

Only a few counts were recorded for this clone. The chain carries TRBV5-1 and TRBJ2-7; D is unclear. The CDR3 is 16 amino acids. The germline V gene has CDR1 SGHRS and CDR2 YFSETQ. The V end was cut by 4 bases, the J end by 0 bases, with 17 bases between. The CDR3 nucleotides read TGCGCCAGCAGCCTATCGGGTGACTTGGGCTCCTACGAGCAGTACTTC. Translated, it gives CASSLSGDLGSYEQYF.

This sequence joins TRBV2 and TRBJ2-3, with 8 bases lining up with TRBD2. V dropped 4 bases and J dropped 4; count of bases not matched to a gene: 4. The germline V gene has CDR1 SNHLY and CDR2 FYNNEI. The CDR3 has 14 residues. CDR3: CASSGTSWPDTQYF. CDR3 DNA: TGTGCCAGCAGTGGGACTAGCTGGCCAGATACGCAGTATTTT.

The chain joins TRBV9 to TRBJ2-2, with D perhaps matching TRBD1 (5 bases). The V gene's germline CDR1 is SGDLS and CDR2 YYNGEE. The CDR3 totals 16 residues. Trimming cost V 3 bases and J 4 bases, with 16 bases left between them. In DNA form, the CDR3 reads TGTGCCAGCAGCGAAGACAGACGTCGAAGCACCGGGGAGCTGTTTTTT. This codes for CASSEDRRRSTGELFF.

The rearrangement links TRBV7-2 to TRBJ2-4; D is ambiguous. Germline V gene lookup returns CDR1 SGHTA and CDR2 FQGNSA. Trimming removed 6 bases at V and 2 bases at J, with 8 bases between. The CDR3 is 13 amino acids. CDR3 nucleotide sequence: TGTGCCAGCAGACCCGCCACCAAAAACATTCAGTACTTC. Encoded protein: CASRPATKNIQYF. The full variable domain, completed using reference TRBV7-2 and TRBJ2-4, is GAGVSQSPSNKVTEKGKDVELRCDPISGHTALYWYRQSLGQGLEFLIYFQGNSAPDKSGLPSDRFSAERTGGSVSTLTIQRTQQEDSAVYLCASRPATKNIQYFGAGTRLSVL.

The chain employs TRBV19 and TRBJ2-3; D not certain. V was clipped by 4 bases and J by 7 bases, with 9 bases between them. CDR1 and CDR2 (germline): LNHDA, SQIVND (reference sequence). The CDR3 totals 12 residues. The CDR3 loop reads CASSTNYYTQYF. The CDR3 bases are TGTGCCAGTAGTACGAATTACTATACGCAGTATTTT. Supplemented by reference TRBV19 and TRBJ2-3, the full variable domain reads DGGITQSPKYLFRKEGQNVTLSCEQNLNHDAMYWYRQDPGQGLRLIYYSQIVNDFQKGDIAEGYSVSREKKESFPLTVTSAQKNPTAFYLCASSTNYYTQYFGPGTRLTVL.

The chain carries TRBV7-2 and TRBJ2-3; D call uncertain. The ends were cut back, 1 base at V and 6 bases at J, with 8 bases in the middle. The CDR3 spans 13 residues. Per the germline V gene, CDR1 is SGHTA and CDR2 is FQGNSA. This CDR3 is CASSLGARDTQYF. The CDR3 DNA follows: TGTGCCAGCAGCTTAGGGGCCCGGGATACGCAGTATTTT. Combining the CDR3 with reference TRBV7-2 and TRBJ2-3 gives the whole variable domain GAGVSQSPSNKVTEKGKDVELRCDPISGHTALYWYRQSLGQGLEFLIYFQGNSAPDKSGLPSDRFSAERTGGSVSTLTIQRTQQEDSAVYLCASSLGARDTQYFGPGTRLTVL.

V gene TRBV19 combines with J gene TRBJ2-5; 7 positions match TRBD2. The V and J ends lost 7 bases and 5 bases, in that order; junction bases with no gene match: 7. The germline CDR1 and CDR2 sequences are LNHDA and SQIVND (reference sequence). The CDR3 has 13 amino acids. CDR3 region: CASIREDGETQYF. CDR3 DNA sequence: TGTGCCAGTATACGGGAGGATGGCGAGACCCAGTACTTC.

This rearrangement joins TRBV28 to TRBJ1-4; unclear D gene. V lost 5 bases and J 3 bases, leaving 10 bases between the germline ends. Germline assignment: CDR1 MDHEN and CDR2 SYDVKM. The CDR3 runs to 14 residues. Here the CDR3 reads CASSPLGPNEKLFF. In DNA form, the CDR3 reads TGTGCCAGCAGTCCCTTAGGGCCTAATGAAAAACTGTTTTTT.

The chain links TRBV7-9 to TRBJ1-1; D is unclear. The CDR3 sequence is 11 residues long. V was pared by 1 base and J by 7 bases, with 4 bases between. Germline V gene data show CDR1 as SEHNR and CDR2 as FQNEAQ (reference sequence). This CDR3 reads CASSLGLEAFF. The CDR3 DNA sequence: TGTGCCAGCAGCTTAGGGCTTGAAGCTTTCTTT.

V is TRBV2 and J is TRBJ2-3, with D perhaps TRBD1 (5 bases). The germline V gene has CDR1 SNHLY and CDR2 FYNNEI. The CDR3 spans 15 residues. V lost 2 bases and J 4 bases, leaving 13 bases between the germline ends. This CDR3 reads CASSEWQGKADTQYF. The DNA of the CDR3 is TGTGCCAGCAGTGAATGGCAGGGAAAGGCAGATACGCAGTATTTT.

The chain employs TRBV5-1 and TRBJ2-7; 9 positions agree with TRBD1. Germline V gene sequence: CDR1 SGHRS, CDR2 YFSETQ. CDR3 length equals 15 residues. Losses at the gene ends were 4 bases for V and 6 bases for J; bases not matched to a gene: 11. The CDR3 DNA reads as TGCGCCAGCAGCCAACCGGGGACAGGGAATACCGAGCAGTACTTC. As protein: CASSQPGTGNTEQYF.

In this sample, this clone turned up a few times. The chain combines TRBV27 with TRBJ1-1; no definite D call. CDR1 and CDR2 from the germline V gene are MNHEY and SMNVEV (reference sequence). V was pared by 10 bases and J by 0 bases, with 12 bases between. The CDR3 runs to 13 residues. Written as DNA, the CDR3 is TGTGCCACCCGCGTCGGCATGAACACTGAAGCTTTCTTT. It is translated as CATRVGMNTEAFF.

This clone appeared a few times. This chain uses TRBV7-2 with TRBJ1-5; possible D gene TRBD1, 5 bases. V lost 2 bases and J lost 7, with 9 bases in between. Germline V gives CDR1 SGHTA, CDR2 FQGNSA. The CDR3 consists of 13 residues. The CDR3 DNA is TGTGCCAGCAGCTTAAGCAGGGACCAGCCCCAGCATTTT. Translation: CASSLSRDQPQHF.

This chain joins TRBV5-1 and TRBJ1-2; D is unclear. The CDR3 runs 12 residues. The V end was cut by 6 bases, the J end by 8 bases, with 14 bases between. Germline values: CDR1 SGHRS, CDR2 YFSETQ. This CDR3 is CASKAAEEGYTF. CDR3 in DNA: TGCGCCAGCAAGGCGGCAGAGGAAGGCTACACCTTC. Using reference TRBV5-1 and TRBJ1-2 for the parts outside the CDR3, the full variable domain is KAGVTQTPRYLIKTRGQQVTLSCSPISGHRSVSWYQQTPGQGLQFLFEYFSETQRNKGNFPGRFSGRQFSNSRSEMNVSTLELGDSALYLCASKAAEEGYTFGSGTRLTVV.

This clone has a single count. The chain carries TRBV5-1 and TRBJ2-1; D perhaps matches TRBD2 (5 bases). The CDR3 has 14 amino acids. The germline V gene encodes CDR1 SGHRS and CDR2 YFSETQ. V dropped 0 bases and J dropped 8 bases, with 12 bases sitting between them. The CDR3 DNA is TGCGCCAGCAGCTTGGGCTCCGCGAGGGATGAGCAGTTCTTC. This gives the protein CASSLGSARDEQFF.

Details on this clone: Mismatch with germline at one junction end may stem from a read error. CDR3 nucleotides: TGTGCTAGCAGCTTAGCGGGACAGCACCGAAGATCTGGAAACACCATATATTTT. It is translated as CASSLAGQHRRSGNTIYF. The chain is built from TRBV7-7 and TRBJ1-3; 7 positions agree with TRBD1. Germline CDR1 reads SSHAT; CDR2 reads FNYEAQ (reference sequence). The CDR3 spans 18 residues.

This clone has a handful of counts. V usage is TRBV4-2 and J usage is TRBJ2-5; tentatively, D is TRBD1 (5 bases). Trimming shortened V by 0 bases and J by 5 bases, and 16 bases separated the two germline ends. The CDR3 consists of 16 residues. The germline V gene encodes CDR1 LGHNA and CDR2 YNFKEQ. As DNA, the CDR3 is TGTGCCAGCAGCCAAGATCTTAGGTCAGGGTGGGAGACCCAGTACTTC. Protein sequence: CASSQDLRSGWETQYF.

The rearrangement links TRBV10-3 to TRBJ1-1; TRBD1 aligns across 7 bases. CDR1 is ENHRY and CDR2 is SYGVKD in the germline V gene. The CDR3 length is 11 residues. V trimming: 3 bases; J trimming: 10 bases; junction bases outside the gene matches: 2. The CDR3 coding sequence is TGTGCCATCAGTGAACAGGGGTTAGCTTTCTTT. Protein: CAISEQGLAFF.

The chain combines TRBV7-9 with TRBJ2-2; no firm D call. The germline V and J ends were trimmed by 2 bases and 2 bases, with 6 bases remaining between them. The CDR3 spans 14 residues. Germline loops: CDR1 SEHNR, CDR2 FQNEAQ (reference sequence). The CDR3 region has the DNA TGTGCCAGCAGCTTAACACAAAACACCGGGGAGCTGTTTTTT. As protein: CASSLTQNTGELFF.

The chain has TRBV6-2 or TRBV6-3 and TRBJ1-1, with D perhaps TRBD1 (5 bases). The CDR3 totals 13 residues. Per the germline V gene, CDR1 is MNHEY and CDR2 is SVGEGT. The V end was cut by 4 bases, the J end by 6 bases, with 12 bases between. The CDR3 region is CASSSFQGPEAFF. The DNA of the CDR3 is TGTGCCAGCAGTTCTTTCCAGGGTCCTGAAGCTTTCTTT.

The rearrangement uses TRBV5-1 and TRBJ2-6, with D possibly TRBD2 on 5 matching bases. Germline CDR1 reads SGHRS; CDR2 reads YFSETQ. This CDR3 spans 17 amino acids. The V end was cut by 2 bases, the J end by 0 bases, with 12 bases between. The CDR3 DNA sequence: TGCGCCAGCAGCTTTGCCGGGATAGGCTCTGGGGCCAACGTCCTGACTTTC. Translating it yields CASSFAGIGSGANVLTF.